This TCR beta chain is drawn from a study of early T cells in non-severe SARS-CoV-2 infection. The study's findings and limits: VDJdb matching favored anti-spike CD8 responses, missing private and CD4 specificities.

Unique molecular identifiers were affixed to single, distinct cDNA molecules. MiXCR was run by TCRdb on the 5' RACE reads, yielding one entry per CDR3 protein. Seen here are 25,000 to 30,000 distinct CDR3 sequences, roughly 4.7% observed once, and the top ten hold around 6.3%. In the case of this clonotype: Antigen unknown.

This clonotype originated in an adult who was a healthcare worker with PCR-confirmed SARS-CoV-2 infection or an uninfected control (not recorded which). Sequencing used whole blood.

CDR3 DNA sequence: TGTGCCAGCAGCTTAGCGGCGAGTAATGAAAAACTGTTTTTT. This encodes CASSLAASNEKLFF. The chain links TRBV7-9 to TRBJ1-4; D is unclear. The ends were cut back, 0 bases at V and 4 bases at J, with 6 bases in the middle. Germline loops: CDR1 SEHNR, CDR2 FQNEAQ (reference sequence). The CDR3 covers 14 residues. Supplemented by reference TRBV7-9 and TRBJ1-4, the full variable domain reads DTGVSQNPRHKITKRGQNVTFRCDPISEHNRLYWYRQTLGQGPEFLTYFQNEAQLEKSRLLSDRFSAERPKGSFSTLEIQRTEQGDSAMYLCASSLAASNEKLFFGSGTQLSVL.